These 27 T cell receptor beta chains were all obtained from the same sample, sequenced in a study of T cell repertoires in cytomegalovirus infection. A single record per CDR3 protein comes from TCRdb applying MiXCR to the reads. The data show some 920,000 distinct CDR3 sequences, roughly 30% seen once. These TCRs are of unknown antigen specificity. This sample comprised cultured CD8+ T cells from PBMCs, obtained from culture after CMV antigen stimulation. The receptors here all came from a human donor in good health (CMV status not recorded). Some clones in this sample may be carry-over from other donors' samples.

The rearrangement links TRBV27 to TRBJ1-1; D uncertain. V dropped 7 bases and J dropped 4 bases, with 19 bases sitting between them. The CDR3 sequence is 15 residues long. Germline V lookup: CDR1 MNHEY, CDR2 SMNVEV (reference sequence). This CDR3 is CASTPGRGWGTEAFF. The CDR3 nucleotides are TGTGCCAGCACCCCTGGGAGAGGGTGGGGCACTGAAGCTTTCTTT.

The chain carries TRBV12-3 or TRBV12-4 and TRBJ1-5, with a tentative D call TRBD1 (5 bases). CDR3 size: 13 residues. Trimming removed 8 bases from V and 6 bases from J, with 14 bases in between. CDR3 coding DNA: TGTGCCAGCTCAGGGTTTGGTGGTCAGCCCCAGCATTTT. This codes for CASSGFGGQPQHF.

The chain carries TRBV4-1 and TRBJ1-6; D not resolved. Trimming stripped 4 bases from V and 14 bases from J, with 12 bases between. The CDR3 is 12 amino acids. Germline values: CDR1 MGHRA, CDR2 YSYEKL. The CDR3 DNA sequence: TGCGCCAGCAGCCCCAACGGGGTTGCCCTCCACTTT. Its protein product is CASSPNGVALHF.

This clonotype has just a few counts. J is TRBJ2-6 and V is TRBV19; 8 nucleotides match TRBD1. Germline V gene sequence: CDR1 LNHDA, CDR2 SQIVND (reference sequence). The CDR3 length is 15 residues. Germline trimming cut 5 bases from V and 3 bases from J; bases unmatched to any gene: 3. CDR3 loop: CASSPDRGGANVLTF. The DNA for the CDR3 is TGTGCCAGTAGTCCCGACAGGGGTGGGGCCAACGTCCTGACTTTC. Using reference TRBV19 and TRBJ2-6 for the parts outside the CDR3, the full variable domain is DGGITQSPKYLFRKEGQNVTLSCEQNLNHDAMYWYRQDPGQGLRLIYYSQIVNDFQKGDIAEGYSVSREKKESFPLTVTSAQKNPTAFYLCASSPDRGGANVLTFGAGSRLTVL.

The V and J genes are TRBV20-1 and TRBJ2-3; the D is unclear. Germline V gene sequence: CDR1 DFQATT, CDR2 SNEGSKA (reference sequence). V was clipped by 6 bases and J by 5 bases, with 12 bases between them. CDR3 length: 12 residues. CDR3 loop: CSAVIPGDTQYF. The CDR3 DNA is TGCAGTGCCGTTATCCCGGGAGATACGCAGTATTTT.

The chain links TRBV12-5 to TRBJ2-7; TRBD1 matches at 8 bases. CDR3 length: 14 amino acids. J was trimmed by 4 bases and V by 3 bases; bases with no gene match: 5. The germline CDR1 and CDR2 sequences are LGHNT and FRNRAP. CDR3 sequence reads: CASGLLGQDYEQYV. CDR3 DNA: TGTGCTAGTGGTTTACTGGGACAGGATTACGAGCAGTACGTC.

A few counts support this clonotype. The genes are TRBV4-2 and TRBJ2-3, with 8 nucleotides matching TRBD2. Trimming removed 4 bases from V and 5 bases from J; junction bases left unmatched: 11. Germline CDR1 is LGHNA and CDR2 is YNFKEQ. The CDR3 loop spans 16 amino acids. CDR3 in DNA: TGTGCCAGCAGCCCTTTGGACGGGGGGGCCGAAGATACGCAGTATTTT. As protein: CASSPLDGGAEDTQYF.

The chain employs TRBV19 and TRBJ2-1; 11 bases are shared with TRBD2. The CDR3 is 17 amino acids. Germline V gene lookup returns CDR1 LNHDA and CDR2 SQIVND (reference sequence). V was pared by 9 bases and J by 0 bases, with 10 bases of the junction left unmatched. The CDR3 loop reads CASLGTSGLGSYNEQFF. The CDR3 DNA reads TGTGCCAGCCTAGGGACTAGCGGTCTAGGCTCCTACAATGAGCAGTTCTTC.

V is TRBV11-2 and J is TRBJ2-7; possible D gene TRBD2, 7 bases. The CDR3 extends over 14 amino acids. CDR1 and CDR2 from the germline V gene are SGHAT and FQNNGV. V was shortened by 1 base and J by 7 bases, with 14 bases between the two germline ends. The CDR3 sequence: CASSLAAGAREQYV. The CDR3 nucleotides read TGTGCCAGCAGCTTAGCGGCGGGGGCGAGGGAGCAGTACGTC.

This clonotype showed up just a few times. The V gene is TRBV29-1, the J gene TRBJ2-5; D gene uncertain. Germline CDR1 and CDR2: SQVTM and ANQGSEA. CDR3 length: 12 amino acids. Trimming removed 4 bases from V and 4 bases from J, with 10 bases in between. The CDR3 here is CSVGPERETQYF. The CDR3 nucleotides read TGCAGCGTTGGCCCAGAAAGAGAGACCCAGTACTTC. Full variable domain (remainder filled in from reference TRBV29-1 and TRBJ2-5): SAVISQKPSRDICQRGTSLTIQCQVDSQVTMMFWYRQQPGQSLTLIATANQGSEATYESGFVIDKFPISRPNLTFSTLTVSNMSPEDSSIYLCSVGPERETQYFGPGTRLLVL.

This chain connects TRBV4-1 to TRBJ1-2; weak D call: TRBD1 (5 bases). Looked up from germline, CDR1 is MGHRA and CDR2 is YSYEKL. The germline V and J ends were trimmed by 1 base and 4 bases, with 19 bases remaining between them. The CDR3 length is 17 residues. CDR3 protein: CASSQVKSRDGVYGYTF. CDR3 DNA sequence: TGCGCCAGCAGCCAAGTAAAATCGAGGGACGGAGTCTATGGCTACACCTTC.

The genes are TRBV6-9 and TRBJ1-1; D perhaps matches TRBD1 (5 bases). V lost 7 bases and J 0 bases, leaving 15 bases between the germline ends. Germline V gene lookup returns CDR1 MNHGY and CDR2 SVAAGI. The CDR3 extends over 15 amino acids. CDR3: CASNPRVFMNTEAFF. The CDR3 nucleotides are TGTGCCAGCAACCCCAGGGTCTTCATGAACACTGAAGCTTTCTTT.

The genes are TRBV7-6 and TRBJ2-7, with 13 bases fitting TRBD2. Germline trimming cut 4 bases from V and 10 bases from J; bases unmatched to any gene: 4. CDR3 length equals 13 residues. Germline-derived CDR1 and CDR2 are SGHVS and FNYEAQ. The DNA for the CDR3 is TGTGCCAGCAGCTCTGGGACTAGCGGGGAACAGTACGTC. Protein sequence: CASSSGTSGEQYV.

This clonotype was found many times. V usage is TRBV15 and J usage is TRBJ1-5, with 7 positions matching TRBD1. After removal of 8 bases from V and 6 bases from J, the junction contained 7 bases not matched to a gene. Germline loops: CDR1 LNHNV, CDR2 YYDKDF (reference sequence). This CDR3 has 13 residues. The CDR3 protein is CATGTQGRQPQHF. The DNA of the CDR3 is TGTGCCACCGGGACACAGGGGCGTCAGCCCCAGCATTTT.

The chain has TRBV10-3 and TRBJ2-7; possibly TRBD1 for D (6 bases). V was cut by 8 bases and J by 5 bases, with 13 bases left in between. Germline V lookup: CDR1 ENHRY, CDR2 SYGVKD. The CDR3 has 12 residues. CDR3 sequence: CAIEAGDNEQYF. DNA of the CDR3: TGTGCCATCGAAGCAGGGGATAACGAGCAGTACTTC.

This clonotype was seen a handful of times. The gene calls are TRBV11-1 and TRBJ1-6; no firm D call. CDR1 and CDR2 from the germline V gene are SGHAT and FQDESV (reference sequence). V was trimmed by 3 bases and J by 6 bases, leaving 18 bases between them. The CDR3 consists of 17 residues. The CDR3 here is CASSFGERGFRNSPLHF. CDR3 nucleotides: TGTGCCAGCAGCTTTGGAGAGCGCGGGTTTCGTAATTCACCCCTCCACTTT.

This clonotype was observed a handful of times. This chain connects TRBV7-2 to TRBJ2-7; D is tentatively TRBD1 or TRBD2 (5 bases each). The V gene's germline CDR1 is SGHTA and CDR2 FQGNSA. The CDR3 spans 13 residues. Trimming stripped 3 bases from V and 5 bases from J, with 11 bases between. The CDR3 nucleotides read TGTGCCAGCAGCTTCGGCGAGGGGAACGAGCAGTACGTC. Translated, it gives CASSFGEGNEQYV.

The chain employs TRBV6-1 and TRBJ2-3, with D unresolved. Germline V gene data show CDR1 as MNHNS and CDR2 as SASEGT. V dropped 6 bases and J dropped 3 bases, with 7 bases sitting between them. This CDR3 contains 12 residues. The CDR3 nucleotides are TGTGCCAGCAGAGAACCTACAGATACGCAGTATTTT. This encodes CASREPTDTQYF.

This clonotype was counted only a few times. The chain couples TRBV4-3 to TRBJ1-2; tentatively, D is TRBD1 (6 bases). Germline loops: CDR1 LGHNA, CDR2 YSLEER. V was cut by 4 bases and J by 4 bases, with 13 bases left in between. The CDR3 is 14 residues long. The CDR3 sequence: CASSPRGSTYGYTF. CDR3 sequence (DNA): TGCGCCAGCAGCCCCAGGGGCAGCACCTATGGCTACACCTTC.

The J gene is TRBJ1-2, the V gene TRBV20-1, with unresolved D. This CDR3 is built from 14 residues. V was trimmed by 2 bases and J by 1 base, leaving 11 bases between them. Germline V gene sequence: CDR1 DFQATT, CDR2 SNEGSKA (reference sequence). The CDR3 reads CSARFGSGNYGYTF. CDR3 sequence (DNA): TGCAGTGCTAGATTTGGGTCGGGTAACTATGGCTACACCTTC.

On this clonotype itself: A read error may account for a junction end that differs from germline. The rearrangement joins TRBV28 to TRBJ2-4; 9 nucleotides agree with TRBD1. Germline V gives CDR1 MDHEN, CDR2 SYDVKM. There are 14 residues in the CDR3. This chain's CDR3 is CAISPTGGRNIQYF. The CDR3 DNA is TGTGCCATCAGTCCAACAGGGGGCAGAAACATTCAGTACTTC.

The chain uses TRBV10-3 and TRBJ1-4, with 8 bases aligning to TRBD1. CDR3 length equals 13 residues. The junction had 0 bases not matched to a gene; V was cut back by 4 bases and J by 5 bases. From germline, CDR1 is ENHRY and CDR2 SYGVKD. CDR3 sequence (DNA): TGTGCCATCAGTGGGACAGGGAATGAAAAACTGTTTTTT. Translating gives CAISGTGNEKLFF.

This clonotype turned up a few times. The V and J genes are TRBV12-3 or TRBV12-4 and TRBJ2-1; TRBD2 matches at 10 bases. The ends lost 3 bases at V and 8 bases at J; junction bases unmatched: 10. The CDR3 loop spans 16 amino acids. The CDR3 spells CASSFPGAGGRYEQFF. CDR3 coding DNA: TGTGCCAGCAGTTTCCCGGGAGCGGGGGGGCGGTATGAGCAGTTCTTC.

This clonotype was counted once. The chain carries TRBV18 and TRBJ2-7; maybe TRBD2 (5 bases). The germline V gene encodes CDR1 KGHSH and CDR2 LQKENI. This CDR3 has 15 residues. V lost 3 bases to trimming and J lost 3 bases, with 15 bases between them. CDR3 coding DNA: TGTGCCAGCTCACCTTCAGGAGGACCTCTCTACGAGCAGTACGTC. Encoded protein: CASSPSGGPLYEQYV.

The CDR3 coding sequence is TGTGCCAGCAGCGATTGGACAGGGGGCTTCCCTCCTAATCAGCCCCAGCATTTT. Its protein product is CASSDWTGGFPPNQPQHF. The J gene is TRBJ1-5, the V gene TRBV6-6; 11 bases fit TRBD1. The V segment lost 6 bases and the J segment 4 bases; nucleotides outside the gene matches: 14. Germline loops: CDR1 MNHNY, CDR2 SVGAGI (reference sequence). This CDR3 spans 18 amino acids.

This clonotype was counted ten times or more. The chain combines TRBV10-3 with TRBJ2-6; D is undetermined. Germline V gene data show CDR1 as ENHRY and CDR2 as SYGVKD. V was pared by 4 bases and J by 0 bases, with 10 bases between. CDR3 length equals 16 residues. The CDR3 DNA reads TGTGCCATCAGTGTCGGACGATCCTCTGGGGCCAACGTCCTGACTTTC. It encodes CAISVGRSSGANVLTF.

At least ten counts were recorded for this clonotype. The J gene is TRBJ2-1, the V gene TRBV7-9; 8 bases are a match to TRBD1. Trimming removed 3 bases from V and 8 bases from J; junction bases left unmatched: 6. The CDR3 is 14 residues long. CDR1 is SEHNR, CDR2 FQNEAQ, per germline (reference sequence). As DNA, the CDR3 is TGTGCCAGCAGCTTTCCCGGGACAGGCCATGAGCAGTTCTTC. It codes for CASSFPGTGHEQFF.